What follows are 32 T cell receptor beta chains derived from one specimen sequenced in a study of OX40 agonist ivuxolimab in advanced cancers. Data came from immunoSEQ multiplex PCR; TCRdb stores just in-frame clones and leaves some out. The repertoire holds roughly 70,000 clones, with around 89% as singletons. Specimen: CD4+ or CD8+ T cells sorted from blood, collected in a trial of the OX40 agonist ivuxolimab. These receptors were collected from an adult with an advanced solid tumor such as melanoma, head and neck, liver or kidney cancer.

This clone has a single count. V usage is TRBV28 and J usage is TRBJ1-2; D gene uncertain. Germline CDR1 reads MDHEN; CDR2 reads SYDVKM. Trimming shortened V by 2 bases and J by 6 bases, and 7 bases separated the two germline ends. CDR3 size: 12 residues. This chain's CDR3 is CASSLLRDGYTF. For the CDR3, the DNA is TGTGCCAGCAGTTTACTGAGGGATGGCTACACCTTC.

The rearrangement links TRBV27 to TRBJ2-7; 7 bases map to TRBD1. V lost 2 bases, J lost 1 base, and 5 bases stayed unmatched. From germline, CDR1 is MNHEY and CDR2 SMNVEV (reference sequence). This CDR3 region has 15 residues. CDR3 sequence (DNA): TGTGCCAGCAGTTTAGGGGACAGAATGTCCTACGAGCAGTACTTC. Protein: CASSLGDRMSYEQYF.

V usage is TRBV5-1 and J usage is TRBJ1-1; no reliable D call. This CDR3 has 13 amino acids. Trimming cost V 4 bases and J 5 bases, with 12 bases left between them. The germline gives CDR1 SGHRS, CDR2 YFSETQ. In DNA form, the CDR3 reads TGCGCCAGCAGCAAGGACCTGGCGACTGAAGCTTTCTTT. This sequence encodes CASSKDLATEAFF.

The gene calls are TRBV5-1 and TRBJ1-2; D remains ambiguous. The CDR3 consists of 12 residues. Trimming left V 0 bases short and J 5 bases short, with 5 bases between. CDR1 and CDR2 (germline): SGHRS, YFSETQ. The CDR3 DNA is TGCGCCAGCAGCTTGGAAGCGTATGGCTACACCTTC. It yields the protein CASSLEAYGYTF.

The chain has TRBV5-1 and TRBJ1-1; D perhaps matches TRBD1 (6 bases). The CDR3 spans 14 residues. V gave up 5 bases and J gave up 1 base, with 12 bases separating them. Per germline, CDR1 SGHRS and CDR2 YFSETQ. CDR3 loop: CASREPGQNTEAFF. The CDR3 nucleotides read TGCGCCAGCAGGGAGCCGGGACAGAACACTGAAGCTTTCTTT.

In its sample, this clone was seen a few times. The V gene is TRBV18, the J gene TRBJ2-7; D is possibly TRBD1 (6 bases). The CDR3 consists of 11 residues. V lost 3 bases and J lost 12, with 12 bases in between. The V gene's germline CDR1 is KGHSH and CDR2 LQKENI. Written as DNA, the CDR3 is TGTGCCAGCTCACCTGGACAGAGTGTGTACTTC. Its translation: CASSPGQSVYF.

The V call is TRBV11-3, the J call TRBJ2-7; 7 nucleotides align to TRBD2. J was trimmed by 4 bases and V by 5 bases; bases with no gene match: 11. The length of the CDR3 is 15 residues. Per germline, CDR1 SGHNT and CDR2 YENEEA. The CDR3 bases are TGTGCCAGCAGCCCCCTTCGCGGGAGTCTTTACGAGCAGTACTTC. It codes for CASSPLRGSLYEQYF.

The chain uses TRBV11-3 and TRBJ2-1; TRBD1 aligns across 7 bases. Germline CDR1 and CDR2: SGHNT and YENEEA. The CDR3 has 14 residues. The ends lost 3 bases at V and 3 bases at J; junction bases unmatched: 2. The CDR3 region has the DNA TGTGCCAGCAGCTTGTACAGGGGCTACAATGAGCAGTTCTTC. Its translation: CASSLYRGYNEQFF.

As DNA, the CDR3 is TGTGCCAGCAGTTTGTCAGGTTACTCCTACAATGAGCAGTTCTTC. This encodes CASSLSGYSYNEQFF. The gene calls are TRBV7-9 and TRBJ2-1; D gene uncertain. V was clipped by 6 bases and J by 0 bases, with 12 bases between them. CDR1 is SEHNR, CDR2 FQNEAQ, per germline (reference sequence). The CDR3 loop spans 15 amino acids.

This rearrangement joins TRBV7-8 to TRBJ2-5; the match to TRBD1 covers 8 bases. V lost 5 bases, J lost 5 bases, and 10 bases stayed unmatched. The CDR3 covers 15 residues. In germline, CDR1 is SGHVS, CDR2 FQNEAQ. The CDR3 DNA reads as TGTGCCAGCAGCGCTACAGGGGGTACGAGGGAGACCCAGTACTTC. Amino acids: CASSATGGTRETQYF.

This chain links TRBV2 with TRBJ2-4; TRBD2 matches at 7 bases. Germline loops: CDR1 SNHLY, CDR2 FYNNEI. This CDR3 spans 15 amino acids. V lost 5 bases, J lost 4 bases, and 8 bases stayed unmatched. CDR3 sequence (DNA): TGTGCCAGCAGTCTATCGGGGACTAAGAAAAACATTCAGTACTTC. Translation: CASSLSGTKKNIQYF.

The chain carries TRBV5-4 and TRBJ2-3; D remains ambiguous. The CDR3 has 15 residues. Germline V gene lookup returns CDR1 SGHNT and CDR2 YYREEE (reference sequence). V was cut by 0 bases and J by 2 bases, with 10 bases left in between. The CDR3 reads CASSLGVAATDTQYF. In DNA form, the CDR3 reads TGTGCCAGCAGCTTGGGGGTGGCGGCCACAGATACGCAGTATTTT.

The chain joins TRBV7-9 to TRBJ2-7; the D call may be TRBD1 or TRBD2 (6 bases each). Trimming removed 6 bases from V and 3 bases from J, with 18 bases in between. This CDR3 is 15 amino acids long. Germline V gene lookup returns CDR1 SEHNR and CDR2 FQNEAQ (reference sequence). The CDR3 reads CASSSPRGGIYEQYF. In DNA form, the CDR3 reads TGTGCCAGCAGTTCCCCTCGAGGGGGGATCTACGAGCAGTACTTC. The whole variable domain, filled in from reference TRBV7-9 and TRBJ2-7, reads DTGVSQNPRHKITKRGQNVTFRCDPISEHNRLYWYRQTLGQGPEFLTYFQNEAQLEKSRLLSDRFSAERPKGSFSTLEIQRTEQGDSAMYLCASSSPRGGIYEQYFGPGTRLTVT.

The chain is built from TRBV19 and TRBJ2-2; 10 nucleotides agree with TRBD1. The CDR3 is 14 amino acids. CDR1 and CDR2 (germline): LNHDA, SQIVND (reference sequence). V lost 7 bases to trimming and J lost 5 bases; unmatched junction nucleotides: 4. CDR3 region: CASTPGQGTGELFF. Here the CDR3 DNA reads TGTGCCAGTACTCCGGGACAGGGGACCGGGGAGCTGTTTTTT.

This clone is a singleton in its sample. The CDR3 nucleotides read TGTGCCAGCAGGATGACAGGGGCTAATGAAAAACTGTTTTTT. Translated: CASRMTGANEKLFF. The chain has TRBV6-6 and TRBJ1-4, with 8 nucleotides matching TRBD1. Losses at the gene ends were 6 bases for V and 3 bases for J; bases not matched to a gene: 3. This CDR3 spans 14 amino acids. Germline CDR1 and CDR2: MNHNY and SVGAGI (reference sequence).

Turning to this clone: Different DNA sequences within this sample yield the same CDR3. The chain has TRBV6-5 and TRBJ1-5; perhaps TRBD1 as D (5 bases). Germline V gene lookup returns CDR1 MNHEY and CDR2 SVGAGI. Between the trimmed V and J ends, which lost 2 bases and 0 bases, there was a span of 11 bases. CDR3 length: 16 amino acids. CDR3 loop: CASSYRQPYSNQPQHF. The CDR3 coding sequence is TGTGCCAGCAGTTACCGACAGCCTTATAGCAATCAGCCCCAGCATTTT.

The chain links TRBV9 to TRBJ2-5; 13 bases align to TRBD2. CDR3 length equals 15 residues. The V gene's germline CDR1 is SGDLS and CDR2 YYNGEE. V shed 2 bases and J 3 bases; nucleotides not matched to a gene: 1. In DNA, the CDR3 is TGTGCCAGCAGCGTCGGGACTAGCGGGAAAGAGACCCAGTACTTC. As protein: CASSVGTSGKETQYF.

The chain couples TRBV29-1 to TRBJ2-5; tentative D call: TRBD2 (7 bases). Per germline, CDR1 SQVTM and CDR2 ANQGSEA. Trimming stripped 5 bases from V and 4 bases from J, with 14 bases between. The CDR3 consists of 13 residues. CDR3 protein: CSVRGAGRETQYF. The DNA for the CDR3 is TGCAGCGTTCGGGGGGCAGGGCGAGAGACCCAGTACTTC. Full variable domain (outside the CDR3, taken from reference TRBV29-1 and TRBJ2-5): SAVISQKPSRDICQRGTSLTIQCQVDSQVTMMFWYRQQPGQSLTLIATANQGSEATYESGFVIDKFPISRPNLTFSTLTVSNMSPEDSSIYLCSVRGAGRETQYFGPGTRLLVL.

This CDR3 reads CASSLRFGSYNEQFF. The CDR3 DNA reads as TGTGCCAGCAGCTTAAGGTTTGGGTCCTACAATGAGCAGTTCTTC. The chain is built from TRBV7-9 and TRBJ2-1; unclear D gene. Germline CDR1 and CDR2: SEHNR and FQNEAQ (reference sequence). The CDR3 extends over 15 amino acids. The V end lost 2 bases, the J end lost 1 base, and 9 bases lay between the germline ends.

This clone was picked up a small number of times. Additional DNA sequences in this sample encode the identical CDR3. The chain couples TRBV5-1 to TRBJ2-1; TRBD2 agrees at 9 bases. This CDR3 region has 15 residues. J lost 1 base, V lost 1 base, and 0 bases had no gene match. CDR1 SGHRS and CDR2 YFSETQ come from the germline V gene. The CDR3 here is CASSLTSGSYNEQFF. Written as DNA, the CDR3 is TGCGCCAGCAGCTTGACTAGCGGGTCCTACAATGAGCAGTTCTTC.

The chain employs TRBV5-6 and TRBJ2-1; no reliable D call. There are 19 residues in the CDR3. The ends were cut back, 5 bases at V and 3 bases at J, with 27 bases in the middle. The germline V gene encodes CDR1 SGHDT and CDR2 YYEEEE. Written as DNA, the CDR3 is TGTGCCAGCAGTTTAGTCCCGAGCCCGGTGGCAGGCGACTACAATGAGCAGTTCTTC. This codes for CASSLVPSPVAGDYNEQFF.

The J gene is TRBJ2-3, the V gene TRBV5-4, with D possibly being TRBD1 (5 bases). There are 15 residues in the CDR3. Germline V gives CDR1 SGHNT, CDR2 YYREEE (reference sequence). V was trimmed by 4 bases and J by 0 bases, leaving 12 bases between them. The CDR3 spells CASSPRTSSTDTQYF. For the CDR3, the DNA is TGTGCCAGCAGCCCCCGGACATCTAGCACAGATACGCAGTATTTT.

This chain uses TRBV2 with TRBJ2-3; D gene ambiguous. V lost 10 bases and J 0 bases, leaving 14 bases between the germline ends. The CDR3 covers 14 residues. Germline CDR1 SNHLY, CDR2 FYNNEI. CDR3 residues: CAIMDRLSTDTQYF. For the CDR3, the DNA is TGTGCCATCATGGACCGACTTAGCACAGATACGCAGTATTTT.

The V gene is TRBV5-1, the J gene TRBJ1-1; D gene ambiguous. The CDR3 has 14 residues. Trimming shortened V by 0 bases and J by 2 bases, and 8 bases separated the two germline ends. CDR1 is SGHRS and CDR2 is YFSETQ in the germline V gene. The CDR3 DNA reads TGCGCCAGCAGCTTGGAAACAAGTAACACTGAAGCTTTCTTT. Encoded protein: CASSLETSNTEAFF. Using reference TRBV5-1 and TRBJ1-1 for the parts outside the CDR3, the full variable domain is KAGVTQTPRYLIKTRGQQVTLSCSPISGHRSVSWYQQTPGQGLQFLFEYFSETQRNKGNFPGRFSGRQFSNSRSEMNVSTLELGDSALYLCASSLETSNTEAFFGQGTRLTVV.

The gene calls are TRBV11-3 and TRBJ1-4; weak D call: TRBD1 (6 bases). The germline gives CDR1 SGHNT, CDR2 YENEEA. V lost 7 bases and J lost 5, with 14 bases in between. The CDR3 runs 14 residues. The CDR3 reads CASKVGGANEKLFF. The DNA for the CDR3 is TGTGCCAGCAAGGTGGGGGGCGCGAATGAAAAACTGTTTTTT.

The chain links TRBV19 to TRBJ2-4; the match to TRBD1 covers 9 bases. The trim removed 5 bases at V and 9 bases at J, leaving 11 bases unmatched. CDR3 length: 15 residues. The germline V gene has CDR1 LNHDA and CDR2 SQIVND (reference sequence). The DNA for the CDR3 is TGTGCCAGTAGTTCGGGACAGGGCGGGCTGAGCATTCAGTACTTC. Translating gives CASSSGQGGLSIQYF.

This rearrangement joins TRBV7-2 to TRBJ1-2; no firm D call. The germline V gene has CDR1 SGHTA and CDR2 FQGNSA. V dropped 5 bases and J dropped 5 bases, with 12 bases sitting between them. The CDR3 consists of 13 residues. Written as DNA, the CDR3 is TGTGCCAGCAGCCGGGCCAGGACTTATGGCTACACCTTC. Encoded protein: CASSRARTYGYTF. The complete variable domain, with remaining parts taken from reference TRBV7-2 and TRBJ1-2, reads GAGVSQSPSNKVTEKGKDVELRCDPISGHTALYWYRQSLGQGLEFLIYFQGNSAPDKSGLPSDRFSAERTGGSVSTLTIQRTQQEDSAVYLCASSRARTYGYTFGSGTRLTVV.

This clone came up a few times. V is TRBV30 and J is TRBJ1-2; 7 bases map to TRBD1. Germline CDR1 and CDR2: GTSNPN and SVGIG (reference sequence). The junction had 3 bases not matched to a gene; V was cut back by 1 base and J by 4 bases. This CDR3 is 13 amino acids long. The CDR3 region has the DNA TGTGCCTGGAGTGACAGGGGTGGCTATGGCTACACCTTC. As protein: CAWSDRGGYGYTF.

CDR3 sequence reads: CASSQVGGRYSEAFF. In DNA, the CDR3 is TGCGCCAGCAGCCAGGTGGGGGGCCGGTACAGTGAAGCTTTCTTT. J is TRBJ1-1 and V is TRBV5-1; tentative D call: TRBD1 (6 bases). Trimming left V 4 bases short and J 7 bases short, with 20 bases between. CDR3 length: 15 residues. Germline V gene lookup returns CDR1 SGHRS and CDR2 YFSETQ.

The V call is TRBV28, the J call TRBJ2-1, with 9 nucleotides matching TRBD2. The CDR3 runs 16 residues. Germline-derived CDR1 and CDR2 are MDHEN and SYDVKM. V was clipped by 3 bases and J by 2 bases; unmatched bases: 5. The CDR3 sequence is CASSLLAGVTYNEQFF. For the CDR3, the DNA is TGTGCCAGCAGTTTGTTAGCGGGAGTCACCTACAATGAGCAGTTCTTC.

This clone has only a few counts. The chain has TRBV9 and TRBJ2-2; perhaps D is TRBD1 or TRBD2 (5 bases each). The V and J ends lost 4 bases and 10 bases respectively, with 8 bases between them. The CDR3 has 11 residues. CDR1 is SGDLS and CDR2 is YYNGEE in the germline V gene. CDR3 DNA sequence: TGTGCCAGCAGCTTCGGGACGGAGCTGTTTTTT. Its protein product is CASSFGTELFF.

The chain combines TRBV4-1 with TRBJ2-1; 7 nucleotides align to TRBD2. Germline lookup yields CDR1 MGHRA and CDR2 YSYEKL. V lost 1 base to trimming and J lost 7 bases; unmatched junction nucleotides: 7. The CDR3 is 15 amino acids. The CDR3 DNA sequence: TGCGCCAGCAGCCAAGGGTCTAGCGGAGCAAATGAGCAGTTCTTC. This codes for CASSQGSSGANEQFF.